This TCR beta chain derives from a study of blood T cell repertoires in COVID-19 (TCRdb year 2020). Notes on the research overall: Samples covering the acute and convalescent phases of COVID-19 were provided by collaborators in the United States, Italy and Spain. The samples were drawn from the first 160 participants of the ongoing ImmuneRACE study and from more than 1,000 subjects provided by 6 global collaborators. Subjects who had been exposed to COVID-19, were actively infected with it, or had recovered from it provided the deeply sampled blood TCRbeta repertoires that made up the dataset. The repertoires were released in a freely available public database meant as a resource for research on the immune response to SARS-CoV-2. Where available, HLA class I and class II types were taken from metadata supplied by the sample provider and were not determined by assay-based typing. The prospective study material was composed of cDNA or gDNA derived from T cells, B-cell-depleted T cells, or PBMCs. The sample metadata nearly always contained a de-identified subject ID, COVID-19 status, age in years and sex. Overall study outcomes, separate from this receptor: The quantity of clinical and demographic metadata differed by source and by participant and was supplied without curation.

The CDR3 covers 14 residues, taking in both the cysteine and the phenylalanine. Only the CDR3 DNA is retained, 42 bases long and in frame from the first base. Clipping removes 5 bases from V and 2 bases from J, with 5 as the unmatched junction base count. CDR1 and CDR2 are drawn from the germline V gene: MGHDK, SYGVNS. Whole blood was collected in K2EDTA tubes by collaborating institutions according to the institutions' own protocols. Collaborator samples were shipped for TCRbeta analysis as frozen whole blood, isolated PBMCs, or DNA extracted from either sample type. TCRbeta CDR3 regions were amplified from genomic DNA using the immunoSEQ Assay, a bias-controlled multiplex PCR. Processing in the source paper ran as follows. The number of nucleated cells in each sample was estimated from the amplification of reference gene primers within the assay. To quantify the absolute abundance of each unique TCRbeta CDR3 rearrangement, sequence reads were collapsed and filtered. Productive Simpson clonality was computed per sample as the square root of Simpson's diversity index over productive rearrangements. In its TCRdb copy, this immuneACCESS table keeps in-frame sequences only and misses some clones. Where compared with another copy, unresolved V genes explain less than half of these, and the others have no known cause. The V and J calls and the clone size are those of that table, but D and trimming were determined from the DNA. The sample table holds about 180,000 clones, of which roughly 84% were seen once. Of the sample, approximately 1.4% is held by the ten largest clones.

As regards this clone: Its target antigen remains unknown. No much larger clonotype is one base removed from it; base qualities were not supplied.

The source of this sequence is a human donor in a cohort sampled during active COVID-19. The chain is made from TRBV25-1 and TRBJ2-7, with TRBD1 identical over 8 junction bases. Sequencing was done on a sample of peripheral blood. The DNA reads as follows: TGTGCCAGCAGTCCTGAGGGACAGGCCTACGAGCAGTACTTC. Its amino acids are CASSPEGQAYEQYF.